A selection of T cell receptor beta chains follows, all from one sample in a study of cytomegalovirus exposure and HLA in healthy donors. Here immunoSEQ multiplex PCR was the method, and the copy in TCRdb shows in-frame clones only, minus some. The data show about 270,000 clones, 72% seen once. The sequenced material came from PBMCs. The origin of the receptors is a female donor in good health and CMV-seronegative. CDR3s include the opening cysteine and the closing phenylalanine or tryptophan. The order of the fields is D gene, clone size, J gene, V gene, CDR3 protein, CDR3 DNA. The D gene is left open where the match is weak. Clone size appears in some rows only: once, few, many, or a class for an expanded clone.

-	-	TRBJ1-2	TRBV25-1	CASSEEVAPYGYTF	TGTGCCAGCAGTGAAGAGGTGGCCCCCTATGGCTACACCTTC
-	few	TRBJ2-1	TRBV7-2	CASSSPLVSNEQFF	TGTGCCAGCAGCTCCCCACTAGTGAGCAATGAGCAGTTCTTC
-	-	TRBJ2-7	TRBV10-3	CAISESRATNYEQYF	TGTGCCATCAGTGAGTCGCGAGCGACCAACTACGAGCAGTACTTC
TRBD2	few	TRBJ2-7	TRBV23-1	CAKTLAGGLEYEQYF	TGCGCCAAGACTTTAGCGGGAGGATTAGAATACGAGCAGTACTTC
TRBD1	-	TRBJ1-2	TRBV9	CASSVGATGLGYGYTF	TGTGCCAGCAGCGTAGGGGCGACAGGGTTAGGATATGGCTACACCTTC
TRBD2	-	TRBJ2-1	TRBV5-4	CASSRLATGPYNEQFF	TGTGCCAGCAGCCGACTAGCTACGGGGCCTTACAATGAGCAGTTCTTC
-	-	TRBJ1-5	TRBV19	CASSILGAGPSNQPQHF	TGTGCCAGTAGTATTCTTGGGGCAGGACCTAGCAATCAGCCCCAGCATTTT
-	-	TRBJ2-7	TRBV5-1	CASSLPRGDEQYF	TGCGCCAGCAGCTTGCCGCGCGGCGACGAGCAGTACTTC
-	-	TRBJ2-5	TRBV21-1	CASSKGQPQAEGTQYF	TGTGCCAGCAGCAAAGGCCAGCCGCAAGCTGAGGGGACCCAGTACTTC
TRBD2	-	TRBJ2-7	TRBV5-1	CASSRAGDGYEQYF	TGCGCCAGCAGCCGAGCGGGGGATGGGTACGAGCAGTACTTC
-	-	TRBJ2-2	TRBV7-9	CASSLEGQIPNTGELFF	TGTGCCAGCAGCTTGGAAGGACAGATACCGAACACCGGGGAGCTGTTTTTT
TRBD2	-	TRBJ2-7	TRBV4-2	CASSQESGGGSYEQYF	TGTGCCAGCAGCCAAGAGAGCGGGGGGGGATCCTACGAGCAGTACTTC
-	-	TRBJ1-1	TRBV7-9	CSSSPRPPVGPEAFF	TGTTCCAGCAGCCCCCGGCCCCCCGTGGGCCCTGAAGCTTTCTTT
TRBD2	-	TRBJ2-7	TRBV4-1	CASSHSAGGPGEQYF	TGCGCCAGCAGCCACAGCGCGGGAGGGCCGGGGGAGCAGTACTTC
TRBD1	-	TRBJ2-3	TRBV27	CATQRDRGTDTQYF	TGTGCCACCCAACGGGACAGGGGAACAGATACGCAGTATTTT
-	-	TRBJ1-1	TRBV30	CAWSIQGRDTEAFF	TGTGCCTGGAGTATACAGGGCAGGGACACTGAAGCTTTCTTT
TRBD1	-	TRBJ1-1	TRBV19	CASSTAGGRNTEAFF	TGTGCCAGTAGTACCGCAGGGGGAAGGAACACTGAAGCTTTCTTT
-	few	TRBJ2-7	TRBV10-3	CAISESGLSYEQYF	TGTGCCATCAGTGAGTCGGGCCTCTCCTACGAGCAGTACTTC
-	-	TRBJ2-5	TRBV7-9	CASSRGYQETQYF	TGTGCCAGCAGCAGGGGGTACCAAGAGACCCAGTACTTC
-	few	TRBJ1-2	TRBV6-5	CASTRGRELNGYTF	TGTGCCAGCACCCGGGGACGGGAGTTAAATGGCTACACCTTC
-	-	TRBJ2-2	TRBV5-4	CASSRERSNTGELFF	TGTGCCAGCAGCCGGGAGAGGTCGAACACCGGGGAGCTGTTTTTT
TRBD1	-	TRBJ1-2	TRBV9	CASSAQQGVPTYGYTF	TGTGCCAGCAGCGCTCAACAGGGGGTCCCCACTTATGGCTACACCTTC
TRBD2	-	TRBJ2-5	TRBV11-2	CASSLAPATSGSGKTQYF	TGTGCCAGCAGCTTAGCCCCAGCGACTAGCGGGAGTGGAAAGACCCAGTACTTC
-	few	TRBJ2-7	TRBV21-1	CASRGGSSGVYEQYF	TGTGCCAGCAGGGGTGGGTCTAGCGGGGTCTACGAGCAGTACTTC
TRBD1	-	TRBJ1-2	TRBV20-1	CSAQDRDGYTF	TGCAGTGCTCAGGACAGGGATGGCTACACCTTC
-	-	TRBJ2-4	TRBV18	CASSSEQGDIQYF	TGTGCCAGCTCATCAGAACAGGGTGACATTCAGTACTTC
TRBD2	-	TRBJ2-7	TRBV6-6	CASSRTSLSYEQYF	TGTGCCAGCAGTAGGACTAGTCTCTCCTACGAGCAGTACTTC
TRBD1	-	TRBJ1-1	TRBV10-2	CASSDDRDTEAFF	TGCGCCAGCAGTGACGACAGGGACACTGAAGCTTTCTTT
-	-	TRBJ1-4	TRBV18	CASSPEIYEKLFF	TGTGCCAGCTCACCCGAGATCTATGAAAAACTGTTTTTT
-	-	TRBJ2-3	TRBV2	CASSSGSTDTQYF	TGTGCCAGCAGTAGCGGTAGCACAGATACGCAGTATTTT
-	-	TRBJ2-7	TRBV4-2	CASSQDQGINEQYF	TGTGCCAGCAGCCAAGACCAGGGGATCAACGAGCAGTACTTC
-	-	TRBJ2-7	TRBV10-2	CASRRDGFREQYF	TGCGCCAGCAGGCGAGACGGGTTCCGTGAGCAGTACTTC
TRBD2	-	TRBJ2-1	TRBV25-1	CASSESIGLAGGNEQFF	TGTGCCAGCAGTGAATCTATTGGGCTAGCGGGAGGGAATGAGCAGTTCTTC
-	once	TRBJ2-7	TRBV6-1	CASSDGRITDDSYEQYF	TGTGCCAGCAGTGATGGGAGGATTACGGACGACTCCTACGAGCAGTACTTC
-	once	TRBJ1-5	TRBV25-1	CASSGGGNSNQPQHF	TGTGCCAGCAGTGGAGGGGGAAATAGCAATCAGCCCCAGCATTTT
TRBD2	-	TRBJ2-3	TRBV9	CASSVSTLAGGSRDTQYF	TGTGCCAGCAGCGTATCCACCTTAGCGGGAGGGTCCAGGGATACGCAGTATTTT
-	-	TRBJ1-2	TRBV7-9	CASSSTGGNYLYGYTF	TGTGCCAGCAGCTCCACGGGGGGGAACTATCTCTATGGCTACACCTTC
TRBD1	-	TRBJ2-7	TRBV5-1	CASSPDRGRLTEQYF	TGCGCCAGCAGCCCCGACAGGGGGCGTCTGACCGAGCAGTACTTC
-	-	TRBJ1-1	TRBV10-1	CASSDRRFGNTEAFF	TGCGCCAGCAGTGATCGCCGCTTCGGGAACACTGAAGCTTTCTTT
TRBD2	-	TRBJ2-7	TRBV5-4	CASKIAGGSYEQYF	TGTGCCAGCAAGATAGCGGGAGGATCCTACGAGCAGTACTTC
TRBD1	-	TRBJ2-3	TRBV5-1	CASSNRGLTDTQYF	TGCGCCAGCAGCAACAGGGGGCTTACAGATACGCAGTATTTT
-	many	TRBJ1-2	TRBV27	CASSISGANYGYTF	TGTGCCAGCAGTATATCAGGGGCTAACTATGGCTACACCTTC
-	-	TRBJ1-2	TRBV28	CASSFQDRPLYGYTF	TGTGCCAGCAGTTTCCAAGACAGGCCTCTTTATGGCTACACCTTC
-	-	TRBJ2-7	TRBV7-2	CASSLLRGRAYEQYF	TGTGCCAGCAGCTTACTTAGGGGGAGAGCATACGAGCAGTACTTC
TRBD2	-	TRBJ2-7	TRBV11-3	CASSRGLAGEYEQYF	TGTGCCAGCAGTCGCGGACTAGCGGGGGAATACGAGCAGTACTTC
TRBD2	few	TRBJ2-1	TRBV19	CASTGLGGNEQFF	TGTGCCAGTACGGGACTAGGTGGCAATGAGCAGTTCTTC